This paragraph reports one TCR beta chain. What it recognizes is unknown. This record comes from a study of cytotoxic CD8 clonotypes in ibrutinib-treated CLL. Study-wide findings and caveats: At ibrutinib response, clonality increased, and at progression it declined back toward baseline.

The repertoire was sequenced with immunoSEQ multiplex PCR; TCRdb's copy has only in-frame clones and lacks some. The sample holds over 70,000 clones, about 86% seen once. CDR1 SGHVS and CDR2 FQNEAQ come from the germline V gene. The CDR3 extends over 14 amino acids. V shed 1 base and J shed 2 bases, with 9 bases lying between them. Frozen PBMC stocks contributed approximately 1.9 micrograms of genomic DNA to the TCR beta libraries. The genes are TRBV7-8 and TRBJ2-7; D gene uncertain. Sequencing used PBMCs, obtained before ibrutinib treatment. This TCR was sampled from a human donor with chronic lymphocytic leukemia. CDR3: CASSLVPPAYEQYF. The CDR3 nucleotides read TGTGCCAGCAGCTTAGTCCCCCCGGCCTACGAGCAGTACTTC.